These 13 T cell receptor beta chains originate from one sample sequenced in a study of T cell responses to AZD1222 COVID-19 vaccine. The protocol was immunoSEQ multiplex PCR, while the TCRdb copy is restricted to in-frame clones and leaves out a portion. The table has 180,000 or so clones, 85% to 90% seen once. The source was peripheral blood, collected 28 days after the second dose of the MenACWY control vaccine. These receptors originate from an adult who received the MenACWY meningococcal vaccine as a control.

V and J are TRBV28 and TRBJ1-4; possible D gene TRBD1, 6 bases. Germline CDR1 is MDHEN and CDR2 is SYDVKM. There are 15 residues in the CDR3. With 6 bases removed from V and 1 base from J, the gap between germline ends came to 12 bases. The CDR3 DNA follows: TGTGCCAGCAGACCCGGGGGGCAAACTAATGAAAAACTGTTTTTT. Translated, it gives CASRPGGQTNEKLFF.

The CDR3 loop reads CASSLDEGREKLFF. For the CDR3, the DNA is TGTGCCAGCAGCTTGGATGAGGGGAGAGAAAAACTGTTTTTT. The chain carries TRBV5-6 and TRBJ1-4; D might be TRBD1 (5 bases). V gave up 0 bases and J gave up 8 bases, with 11 bases separating them. CDR1 and CDR2 (germline): SGHDT, YYEEEE. The CDR3 length is 14 residues. Supplemented by reference TRBV5-6 and TRBJ1-4, the full variable domain reads DAGVTQSPTHLIKTRGQQVTLRCSPKSGHDTVSWYQQALGQGPQFIFQYYEEEERQRGNFPDRFSGHQFPNYSSELNVNALLLGDSALYLCASSLDEGREKLFFGSGTQLSVL.

The V gene is TRBV2, the J gene TRBJ2-7; D gene ambiguous. Germline V CDR1 and CDR2: SNHLY, FYNNEI. The V end was cut by 4 bases, the J end by 3 bases, with 13 bases between. There are 14 residues in the CDR3. In DNA form, the CDR3 reads TGTGCCAGCAGTGCTTTAGGCAGCGACTACGAGCAGTACTTC. It encodes CASSALGSDYEQYF.

The rearrangement joins TRBV7-2 to TRBJ1-5; a weak D match, TRBD1 (5 bases). Germline V gene data show CDR1 as SGHTA and CDR2 as FQGNSA. V was shortened by 2 bases and J by 4 bases, with 12 bases between the two germline ends. The CDR3 has 15 amino acids. The CDR3 sequence is CASSLTGLRNQPQHF. Here the CDR3 DNA reads TGTGCCAGCAGCTTAACGGGACTCCGGAATCAGCCCCAGCATTTT.

The rearrangement links TRBV7-2 to TRBJ1-2; TRBD1 aligns across 11 bases. Germline values: CDR1 SGHTA, CDR2 FQGNSA. This CDR3 has 15 residues. Trimming removed 5 bases from V and 7 bases from J; junction bases left unmatched: 9. CDR3: CASSPGTGGRSGYTF. CDR3 sequence (DNA): TGTGCCAGCAGCCCCGGGACAGGGGGAAGGAGTGGCTACACCTTC.

This clone was picked up one time. The chain links TRBV28 to TRBJ2-5, with TRBD2 matching 8 bases. The V segment lost 6 bases and the J segment 9 bases; nucleotides outside the gene matches: 21. The CDR3 is 17 residues long. Per germline, CDR1 MDHEN and CDR2 SYDVKM. The chain's CDR3 is CASSPSRGLGGEEAQYF. CDR3 sequence (DNA): TGTGCCAGCAGCCCCTCCCGGGGACTAGGTGGGGAGGAGGCCCAGTACTTC.

The rearrangement uses TRBV27 and TRBJ2-5; a weak D match, TRBD1 (5 bases). From germline, CDR1 is MNHEY and CDR2 SMNVEV (reference sequence). This CDR3 is built from 16 residues. V was trimmed by 5 bases and J by 1 base, leaving 17 bases between them. Here the CDR3 DNA reads TGTGCCAGCAGTAAACGACAGTGGAACCGCCAAGAGACCCAGTACTTC. It yields the protein CASSKRQWNRQETQYF.

The rearrangement links TRBV15 to TRBJ2-2, with 7 bases matching TRBD2. CDR1 is LNHNV and CDR2 is YYDKDF in the germline V gene (reference sequence). With 8 bases clipped from V and 0 bases from J, the junction kept 9 bases outside the gene matches. CDR3 length: 16 amino acids. In nucleotides, the CDR3 is TGTGCCACCCCGGGGGGAGCGGGATCGAACACCGGGGAGCTGTTTTTT. Translation: CATPGGAGSNTGELFF.

This clone has only one observation. The rearrangement uses TRBV11-2 and TRBJ2-7, with no clear D. Germline CDR1 SGHAT, CDR2 FQNNGV. The germline V and J ends were trimmed by 5 bases and 1 base, with 18 bases remaining between them. The CDR3 is 16 residues long. This CDR3 is CASSPLLGSRSYEQYF. As DNA, the CDR3 is TGTGCCAGCAGCCCCCTGTTGGGTAGTAGATCCTACGAGCAGTACTTC.

This chain uses TRBV30 with TRBJ2-5; TRBD2 aligns across 8 bases. The CDR3 is 13 residues long. The V segment lost 5 bases and the J segment 4 bases; nucleotides outside the gene matches: 6. Germline V gene sequence: CDR1 GTSNPN, CDR2 SVGIG (reference sequence). In DNA form, the CDR3 reads TGTGCCTGGGATCGACTAGCGACAGAGACCCAGTACTTC. Encoded protein: CAWDRLATETQYF.

The J gene is TRBJ1-5, the V gene TRBV28, with TRBD1 as a possible D gene (5 bases). Germline V gene lookup returns CDR1 MDHEN and CDR2 SYDVKM. Trimming left V 5 bases short and J 7 bases short, with 9 bases between. The CDR3 is 12 amino acids. Here the CDR3 reads CASSPWGQPQHF. In DNA form, the CDR3 reads TGTGCCAGCAGTCCATGGGGGCAGCCCCAGCATTTT. Supplemented by reference TRBV28 and TRBJ1-5, the full variable domain reads DVKVTQSSRYLVKRTGEKVFLECVQDMDHENMFWYRQDPGLGLRLIYFSYDVKMKEKGDIPEGYSVSREKKERFSLILESASTNQTSMYLCASSPWGQPQHFGDGTRLSIL.

This chain links TRBV7-9 with TRBJ1-1, with unresolved D. The V end was cut by 5 bases, the J end by 1 base, with 8 bases between. This CDR3 region has 13 residues. Germline values: CDR1 SEHNR, CDR2 FQNEAQ (reference sequence). CDR3 region: CASSRRENTEAFF. The DNA of the CDR3 is TGTGCCAGCAGCCGCCGGGAGAACACTGAAGCTTTCTTT.

The chain is built from TRBV9 and TRBJ2-1, with D unclear. Trimming pared 4 bases from V and 2 bases from J, leaving 13 bases between. This CDR3 comprises 15 residues. Germline V gene sequence: CDR1 SGDLS, CDR2 YYNGEE. The CDR3, as DNA: TGTGCCAGCAGCCAGGCCGGGCTAACCTACAATGAGCAGTTCTTC. Translating gives CASSQAGLTYNEQFF.